What follows are 20 T cell receptor beta chains derived from one specimen sequenced in a study of graft-versus-host responses after intestinal transplantation. TCRdb's table, derived via immunoSEQ multiplex PCR, lists solely in-frame clones and lacks some. The sample holds around 6,400 clones, over 25% seen once. The input for sequencing was alloreactive CD4+ T cells from a mixed lymphocyte reaction culture, taken before intestinal transplant. The subset is: CFSE-low proliferating T cells sorted from roughly six-day pre-transplant mixed lymphocyte reaction (GvH or HvG direction). The receptor set was obtained from a human patient who received an intestinal transplant.

The chain links TRBV14 to TRBJ2-1; the D is unclear. Deletions cut 4 bases from V and 2 bases from J, with 12 bases between. The CDR3 spans 15 residues. Germline assignment: CDR1 SGHDN and CDR2 FVKESK. The CDR3 DNA reads TGTGCCAGCAGCCGACCCGGGTCCACCTACAATGAGCAGTTCTTC. Protein sequence: CASSRPGSTYNEQFF.

The chain joins TRBV6-5 to TRBJ1-1, with a possible D match to TRBD1 (6 bases). V lost 5 bases and J lost 8, with 9 bases in between. The CDR3 has 11 amino acids. In germline, CDR1 is MNHEY, CDR2 SVGAGI. This CDR3 is CASSRGGEAFF. The CDR3 coding sequence is TGTGCCAGCAGTAGGGGGGGGGAAGCTTTCTTT.

About this clone itself: This may be a read error, as it is one base from a much larger clone. The chain employs TRBV5-1 and TRBJ2-1; 9 nucleotides line up with TRBD2. The CDR3 length is 17 residues. From germline, CDR1 is SGHRS and CDR2 YFSETQ. The V segment lost 0 bases and the J segment 4 bases; nucleotides outside the gene matches: 8. Here the CDR3 reads CASSLGAGGLLYNEQFF. CDR3 coding DNA: TGCGCCAGCAGCTTGGGAGCGGGAGGCCTCCTTTACAATGAGCAGTTCTTC.

This clone qualifies as medium-sized. The chain uses TRBV6-1 and TRBJ2-2, with 10 nucleotides matching TRBD2. Germline CDR1 MNHNS, CDR2 SASEGT. This CDR3 has 15 amino acids. The ends lost 4 bases at V and 6 bases at J; junction bases unmatched: 5. Here the CDR3 reads CASSVASGRPGELFF. The CDR3 DNA follows: TGTGCCAGCAGTGTAGCTAGCGGGAGACCCGGGGAGCTGTTTTTT.

This clone appeared a few times. The V call is TRBV6-5, the J call TRBJ1-5; D remains ambiguous. With 0 bases removed from V and 1 base from J, the gap between germline ends came to 7 bases. Germline values: CDR1 MNHEY, CDR2 SVGAGI. The CDR3 has 15 residues. The CDR3 DNA follows: TGTGCCAGCAGTTACTCCCCCGACAGCAATCAGCCCCAGCATTTT. It translates to CASSYSPDSNQPQHF.

The table lists this clone with a few counts. The V call is TRBV6-5, the J call TRBJ1-1; TRBD1 agrees at 7 bases. This CDR3 is 15 amino acids long. CDR1 and CDR2 (germline): MNHEY, SVGAGI. Trimming cost V 0 bases and J 5 bases; bases outside gene matches: 6. CDR3 region: CASSYSRQGWTEAFF. Here the CDR3 DNA reads TGTGCCAGCAGTTACTCCAGACAGGGTTGGACTGAAGCTTTCTTT.

This clone occurred a few times. The chain is built from TRBV2 and TRBJ2-7; D is possibly TRBD1 or TRBD2 (5 bases each). The germline gives CDR1 SNHLY, CDR2 FYNNEI. The CDR3 is 14 residues long. Trimming stripped 8 bases from V and 2 bases from J, with 16 bases between. This chain's CDR3 is CASLIPGRTYEQYF. The CDR3 region has the DNA TGTGCCAGCCTCATTCCGGGACGGACCTACGAGCAGTACTTC.

In its sample, this clone was seen a few times. A read error is likely here: a far larger clone is one base away. The chain carries TRBV2 and TRBJ1-3; no firm D call. The CDR3 extends over 12 amino acids. Germline CDR1 is SNHLY and CDR2 is FYNNEI. DNA of the CDR3: TGTGCCATCAGTGGGTTAGGAAACACCATATATTTT. This codes for CAISGLGNTIYF.

The V and J genes are TRBV20-1 and TRBJ2-1; no firm D call. This CDR3 region has 11 residues. Looked up from germline, CDR1 is DFQATT and CDR2 is SNEGSKA (reference sequence). Trimming took off 3 bases at V and 13 bases at J, with 13 bases between the two ends. The CDR3 region is CSARTPGPQFF. The CDR3 bases are TGCAGTGCTAGGACCCCGGGTCCCCAGTTCTTC.

Written as DNA, the CDR3 is TGTGCCAGCAGTTTACCCAGCAACTTTAACTATGGCTACACCTTC. Protein: CASSLPSNFNYGYTF. The chain carries TRBV28 and TRBJ1-2, with D unresolved. V lost 2 bases and J lost 1, with 11 bases in between. The CDR3 extends over 15 amino acids. Germline assignment: CDR1 MDHEN and CDR2 SYDVKM.

This clone was seen more than once but under ten times. The rearrangement links TRBV11-1 to TRBJ1-1, with D possibly matching TRBD1 (6 bases). Trimming left V 5 bases short and J 6 bases short, with 16 bases between. This CDR3 region has 14 residues. The V gene's germline CDR1 is SGHAT and CDR2 FQDESV (reference sequence). CDR3 amino acids: CASSPDRALAEAFF. CDR3 DNA: TGTGCCAGCAGCCCGGACAGAGCCCTGGCTGAAGCTTTCTTT.

Relative to its sample, this clone is medium-sized. The chain uses TRBV7-3 and TRBJ2-1; D gene uncertain. This CDR3 has 16 amino acids. The V end was cut by 4 bases, the J end by 0 bases, with 13 bases between. Looked up from germline, CDR1 is SGHTA and CDR2 is FQGTGA. Here the CDR3 reads CASSSTGPSSYNEQFF. The CDR3 nucleotides read TGTGCCAGCAGCTCCACCGGACCTAGCTCCTACAATGAGCAGTTCTTC. Complete variable domain (other parts from reference TRBV7-3 and TRBJ2-1): GAGVSQTPSNKVTEKGKYVELRCDPISGHTALYWYRQSLGQGPEFLIYFQGTGAADDSGLPNDRFFAVRPEGSVSTLKIQRTERGDSAVYLCASSSTGPSSYNEQFFGPGTRLTVL.

J is TRBJ2-7 and V is TRBV30; either TRBD1 or TRBD2 may supply D (5 bases each). V was clipped by 7 bases and J by 6 bases, with 16 bases between them. This CDR3 comprises 12 residues. Germline V gene data show CDR1 as GTSNPN and CDR2 as SVGIG (reference sequence). The CDR3 DNA reads as TGTGCCTCCTCGGGACCGCTTAGCGAGCAGTACTTC. Translating it yields CASSGPLSEQYF.

This clone is labeled as medium-sized. The genes are TRBV5-1 and TRBJ1-1; TRBD1 is a possible D gene (6 bases). Germline V gene lookup returns CDR1 SGHRS and CDR2 YFSETQ. CDR3 length: 15 residues. The germline V and J ends were trimmed by 1 base and 4 bases, with 14 bases remaining between them. CDR3 sequence (DNA): TGCGCCAGCAGCTTGACCGGAATACAGGGCACTGAAGCTTTCTTT. Translated: CASSLTGIQGTEAFF.

The chain uses TRBV27 and TRBJ2-5; TRBD2 agrees at 9 bases. V shed 4 bases and J 1 base; nucleotides not matched to a gene: 7. The CDR3 has 16 residues. CDR1 is MNHEY and CDR2 is SMNVEV in the germline V gene (reference sequence). The CDR3 reads CASSSLAGLFQETQYF. The CDR3 DNA reads as TGTGCCAGCAGTTCTCTAGCGGGACTCTTCCAAGAGACCCAGTACTTC.

The genes are TRBV19 and TRBJ1-4; D ambiguous. Deletions cut 3 bases from V and 6 bases from J, with 5 bases between. CDR3 length: 12 amino acids. Germline V CDR1 and CDR2: LNHDA, SQIVND (reference sequence). In DNA, the CDR3 is TGTGCCAGTAGTATTTCCCATGAAAAACTGTTTTTT. Protein: CASSISHEKLFF.

This clone was seen a few times. The rearrangement joins TRBV7-3 to TRBJ2-3, with TRBD2 matching 12 bases. With 4 bases clipped from V and 4 bases from J, the junction kept 6 bases outside the gene matches. This CDR3 region has 16 residues. CDR1 and CDR2 from the germline V gene are SGHTA and FQGTGA. The CDR3 nucleotides read TGTGCCAGCAGCTCATCTAGCGGGAGGGGGGCAGATACGCAGTATTTT. As protein: CASSSSSGRGADTQYF.

This clone was seen a few times. The chain uses TRBV11-2 and TRBJ2-1; 11 nucleotides match TRBD2. The CDR3 contains 18 residues. The germline gives CDR1 SGHAT, CDR2 FQNNGV. With V trimmed by 2 bases and J by 1 base, 7 bases remained unmatched. The CDR3 bases are TGTGCCAGCAGCTTAATTGCTCGGACTAGCGGGTCCTACAATGAGCAGTTCTTC. Translated, it gives CASSLIARTSGSYNEQFF.

The V and J genes are TRBV4-1 and TRBJ2-7; no definite D call. Deletions cut 1 base from V and 3 bases from J, with 16 bases between. Germline CDR1 and CDR2: MGHRA and YSYEKL. This CDR3 comprises 16 residues. The CDR3 coding sequence is TGCGCCAGCAGCCAAGTTTCTTCCATCGCCCTCTACGAGCAGTACTTC. Translation gives CASSQVSSIALYEQYF.

This clone was seen a handful of times. This chain links TRBV6-1 with TRBJ1-2, with D possibly matching TRBD1 (6 bases). Germline V gene data show CDR1 as MNHNS and CDR2 as SASEGT. This CDR3 is built from 14 residues. Trimming cost V 6 bases and J 2 bases, with 13 bases left between them. In DNA, the CDR3 is TGTGCCAGCAGCCGGACAGCTAAAAACTATGGCTACACCTTC. Translated, it gives CASSRTAKNYGYTF.